Below are 28 T cell receptor beta chains sequenced from a single sample in a study of human T cells and chemical hapten exposure (dated by TCRdb to the early 2020s). The receptor library was made with RACE. Sequenced using a NextSeq 500. In-frame beta chains were kept once TCRdb had trimmed the public reads at Q25 with fastp and called clones with MiXCR. A single entry per CDR3 protein holds the most common genes and DNA from its merged rows. Present in this sample are under 130,000 distinct CDR3 sequences, about 11% of which were seen just once. The ten top clones hold roughly 3.3% of the sample. The sample's time point label, decoded: patch test 1, 2 weeks after DPC sensitization. In light of the paper, this sample's treatment or condition label describes: therapeutic diphenylcyclopropenone sensitization with weekly scalp DPC. The sequencing here drew on whole blood, taken in connection with sensitization to the hapten diphenylcyclopropenone (DPC). These receptors were obtained from a woman between 35 and 50 years old with alopecia areata. Some clones in this sample may be carry-over from other donors' samples.

The V gene is TRBV4-3, the J gene TRBJ1-2; weak D call: TRBD1 (5 bases). V shed 0 bases and J shed 4 bases, with 21 bases lying between them. Looked up from germline, CDR1 is LGHNA and CDR2 is YSLEER. CDR3 length: 18 residues. CDR3 coding DNA: TGCGCCAGCAGCCAAGATGTTGGCAGGGAAGGTATGAGCTATGGCTACACCTTC. Protein product: CASSQDVGREGMSYGYTF.

This clonotype appeared a few times. The chain is built from TRBV18 and TRBJ2-7; 8 bases agree with TRBD1. This CDR3 spans 15 amino acids. Germline loops: CDR1 KGHSH, CDR2 LQKENI. Trimming took 0 bases from V and 5 from J; bases not matched to a gene: 6. CDR3 nucleotide sequence: TGTGCCAGCTCACCACCGGGCAGGGGGCCCCACGAGCAGTACTTC. This codes for CASSPPGRGPHEQYF. The full variable domain, its missing parts supplied by reference TRBV18 and TRBJ2-7, is NAGVMQNPRHLVRRRGQEARLRCSPMKGHSHVYWYRQLPEEGLKFMVYLQKENIIDESGMPKERFSAEFPKEGPSILRIQQVVRGDSAAYFCASSPPGRGPHEQYFGPGTRLTVT.

A few counts support this clonotype. The chain uses TRBV6-2 or TRBV6-3 and TRBJ1-1, with D possibly TRBD1 on 6 matching bases. Deletions cut 2 bases from V and 3 bases from J, with 10 bases between. CDR3 length: 14 amino acids. The germline V gene has CDR1 MNHEY and CDR2 SVGEGT. The DNA of the CDR3 is TGTGCCAGCAGTTACAGGACAGCCTACACTGAAGCTTTCTTT. Translating gives CASSYRTAYTEAFF.

This clonotype was detected many times. The chain couples TRBV6-2 or TRBV6-3 to TRBJ1-4; 8 nucleotides agree with TRBD1. The CDR3 length is 16 residues. V trimming: 8 bases; J trimming: 0 bases; junction bases outside the gene matches: 8. CDR1 is MNHEY, CDR2 SVGEGT, per germline. The CDR3 DNA is TGTGCCAGCTCCACGGGACAGGCTACAACTAATGAAAAACTGTTTTTT. Protein: CASSTGQATTNEKLFF.

This clonotype was detected many times. This sequence joins TRBV2 and TRBJ2-7, with unresolved D. V lost 6 bases and J lost 4, with 7 bases in between. Germline V gives CDR1 SNHLY, CDR2 FYNNEI. This CDR3 is 11 amino acids long. This chain's CDR3 is CASRRLYEQYF. The CDR3 bases are TGTGCCAGCAGAAGGCTTTACGAGCAGTACTTC.

The CDR3 DNA reads as TGTGCCAGCAGTTACTCGGCCAATAACATTGGGGCCAACGTCCTGACTTTC. This encodes CASSYSANNIGANVLTF. This chain joins TRBV6-5 and TRBJ2-6, with D unclear. CDR3 length equals 17 residues. Trimming stripped 0 bases from V and 3 bases from J, with 12 bases between. Germline V gives CDR1 MNHEY, CDR2 SVGAGI.

V gene TRBV4-1 combines with J gene TRBJ2-7; D may be TRBD1 or TRBD2 (6 bases each). The V and J ends lost 1 base and 5 bases respectively, with 15 bases between them. The CDR3 runs 15 residues. CDR1 is MGHRA, CDR2 YSYEKL, per germline. The chain's CDR3 is CASSQVPRGLNEQYF. For the CDR3, the DNA is TGCGCCAGCAGCCAAGTCCCCAGGGGACTCAACGAGCAGTACTTC.

The V and J genes are TRBV11-3 and TRBJ2-1, with D possibly being TRBD1 or TRBD2 (6 bases each). Looked up from germline, CDR1 is SGHNT and CDR2 is YENEEA. V was clipped by 1 base and J by 9 bases, with 10 bases between them. The CDR3 is made up of 13 amino acids. The CDR3 here is CASSLAGAGEQFF. CDR3 coding DNA: TGTGCCAGCAGCTTAGCGGGGGCAGGTGAGCAGTTCTTC. The full variable domain, its missing parts supplied by reference TRBV11-3 and TRBJ2-1, is EAGVVQSPRYKIIEKKQPVAFWCNPISGHNTLYWYLQNLGQGPELLIRYENEEAVDDSQLPKDRFSAERLKGVDSTLKIQPAELGDSAVYLCASSLAGAGEQFFGPGTRLTVL.

This sequence joins TRBV7-3 and TRBJ2-3; D is undetermined. CDR1 SGHTA and CDR2 FQGTGA come from the germline V gene. The CDR3 runs to 15 residues. Trimming cost V 5 bases and J 0 bases, with 12 bases left between them. CDR3 sequence: CASSPLPPSTDTQYF. In DNA, the CDR3 is TGTGCCAGCAGCCCCCTCCCCCCGAGCACAGATACGCAGTATTTT.

The chain combines TRBV7-8 with TRBJ2-1, with 10 positions matching TRBD2. Germline CDR1 is SGHVS and CDR2 is FQNEAQ. There are 15 residues in the CDR3. The ends lost 5 bases at V and 4 bases at J; junction bases unmatched: 5. In DNA, the CDR3 is TGTGCCAGCAGCCCCCTAGCGGGAGTTTACAATGAGCAGTTCTTC. This gives the protein CASSPLAGVYNEQFF.

This clonotype occurred a few times. This chain uses TRBV18 with TRBJ1-4; no clear D. V lost 5 bases, J lost 0 bases, and 7 bases lay in between. The CDR3 contains 14 residues. Per the germline V gene, CDR1 is KGHSH and CDR2 is LQKENI. The CDR3 DNA follows: TGTGCCAGCTCATTATCTGCAACTAATGAAAAACTGTTTTTT. Its translation is CASSLSATNEKLFF.

This clonotype showed up many times. CDR3 coding DNA: TGCGCCAGCAGCCTCGTAAGGGAGCAGTTCTTC. It encodes CASSLVREQFF. The genes are TRBV5-1 and TRBJ2-1; no clear D gene. From germline, CDR1 is SGHRS and CDR2 YFSETQ. Trimming stripped 4 bases from V and 10 bases from J, with 9 bases between. CDR3 length equals 11 residues.

The sample holds many counts of this clonotype. The rearrangement joins TRBV11-2 to TRBJ2-7; 7 bases align to TRBD2. Unmatched junction bases numbered 12, after V lost 4 bases and J lost 6 bases. The CDR3 sequence is 15 residues long. Germline loops: CDR1 SGHAT, CDR2 FQNNGV. CDR3 loop: CASSYSPGGGAEQYF. CDR3 in DNA: TGTGCCAGCAGCTACTCCCCGGGCGGGGGAGCCGAGCAGTACTTC.

There are many counts of this clonotype. V and J are TRBV18 and TRBJ1-4; D call uncertain. Germline CDR1 is KGHSH and CDR2 is LQKENI. The CDR3 covers 15 residues. V shed 4 bases and J shed 0 bases, with 9 bases lying between them. The CDR3 protein is CASSLRDATNEKLFF. CDR3 in DNA: TGTGCCAGCTCACTCCGAGATGCAACTAATGAAAAACTGTTTTTT.

With respect to this clonotype: A single base separates this from a much larger clone, so it may be a read error. The chain carries TRBV12-3 or TRBV12-4 and TRBJ1-1; no clear D. This CDR3 contains 13 residues. The V and J ends lost 3 bases and 4 bases respectively, with 9 bases between them. DNA for the CDR3: TGTGCCAGCAGTTTTAGGATCCGCACTGAAGCTTTCTTT. Protein sequence: CASSFRIRTEAFF.

This clonotype was picked up a small number of times. This chain uses TRBV29-1 with TRBJ2-1, with 9 nucleotides matching TRBD1. V shed 7 bases and J 6 bases; nucleotides not matched to a gene: 7. CDR3 length: 13 amino acids. CDR1 and CDR2 from the germline V gene are SQVTM and ANQGSEA. CDR3 loop: CSAGRQGGNEQFF. DNA of the CDR3: TGCAGCGCTGGGAGACAGGGGGGCAATGAGCAGTTCTTC.

J is TRBJ1-1 and V is TRBV10-2; no clear D gene. CDR3 length: 13 amino acids. V was trimmed by 3 bases and J by 4 bases, leaving 9 bases between them. The germline V gene encodes CDR1 WSHSY and CDR2 SAAADI. CDR3 sequence reads: CASSDRGTTEAFF. The DNA of the CDR3 is TGCGCCAGCAGTGATCGGGGAACCACTGAAGCTTTCTTT.

Only a few counts were recorded for this clonotype. The chain combines TRBV11-2 with TRBJ2-2; the D is unclear. V lost 3 bases to trimming and J lost 2 bases, with 10 bases between them. The CDR3 loop spans 15 amino acids. Germline CDR1 reads SGHAT; CDR2 reads FQNNGV. CDR3 in amino acids: CASSFGQVNTGELFF. The DNA of the CDR3 is TGTGCCAGCAGCTTCGGGCAGGTTAACACCGGGGAGCTGTTTTTT.

This clonotype occurred many times. The genes are TRBV20-1 and TRBJ2-7; D unresolved. Germline V gives CDR1 DFQATT, CDR2 SNEGSKA (reference sequence). The V gene lost 1 base and the J gene lost 0 bases, with 10 bases spanning the gap. This CDR3 spans 14 amino acids. This CDR3 reads CSARAAGISYEQYF. In DNA, the CDR3 is TGCAGTGCTAGAGCCGCAGGTATCTCCTACGAGCAGTACTTC.

The chain recombines TRBV4-2 with TRBJ2-3, with 8 nucleotides matching TRBD1. After removal of 4 bases from V and 3 bases from J, the junction contained 6 bases not matched to a gene. Looked up from germline, CDR1 is LGHNA and CDR2 is YNFKEQ. The CDR3 consists of 15 residues. CDR3 sequence (DNA): TGTGCCAGCAGCCCAGAGCAGGGGGCGACAGATACGCAGTATTTT. Translated, it gives CASSPEQGATDTQYF.

This clonotype was found many times. The chain is built from TRBV3-1 and TRBJ2-1, with 12 bases lining up with TRBD2. Per the germline V gene, CDR1 is LGHDT and CDR2 is YNNKEL (reference sequence). With V trimmed by 3 bases and J by 9 bases, 12 bases remained unmatched. The CDR3 is 17 amino acids. The CDR3 region has the DNA TGTGCCAGCAGCCAGAGGAGAACTAGCGGGGGGAGTAGTGAGCAGTTCTTC. Amino acids: CASSQRRTSGGSSEQFF.

This clonotype has a count of ten or more. The rearrangement links TRBV5-1 to TRBJ1-1; D is perhaps TRBD1 (5 bases). The germline V gene has CDR1 SGHRS and CDR2 YFSETQ. CDR3 length: 13 residues. V gave up 7 bases and J gave up 4 bases, with 14 bases separating them. In nucleotides, the CDR3 is TGCGCCAGCGCCAACATTGGGGGCACTGAAGCTTTCTTT. This translates into CASANIGGTEAFF.

In this sample, this clonotype turned up a few times. This chain joins TRBV11-2 and TRBJ2-7, with unresolved D. Trimming took 5 bases from V and 2 from J, leaving 10 bases between them. The CDR3 loop spans 13 amino acids. Germline V CDR1 and CDR2: SGHAT, FQNNGV. The DNA for the CDR3 is TGTGCCAGCAGCCCTAGACGGACCTACGAGCAGTACTTC. Translated: CASSPRRTYEQYF.

In its sample, this clonotype was seen a few times. This sequence joins TRBV7-2 and TRBJ2-5; 11 bases map to TRBD2. CDR1 is SGHTA and CDR2 is FQGNSA in the germline V gene. This CDR3 has 16 residues. The V and J ends lost 2 bases and 3 bases, in that order; junction bases with no gene match: 5. The CDR3, as DNA: TGTGCCAGCAGCTTATCACTAGCGGGAGCTAAAGAGACCCAGTACTTC. It specifies CASSLSLAGAKETQYF. The whole variable domain, remainder taken from reference TRBV7-2 and TRBJ2-5, is GAGVSQSPSNKVTEKGKDVELRCDPISGHTALYWYRQSLGQGLEFLIYFQGNSAPDKSGLPSDRFSAERTGGSVSTLTIQRTQQEDSAVYLCASSLSLAGAKETQYFGPGTRLLVL.

The CDR3 nucleotides are TGCAGTGCCAGACCTAGCGGGAGGTACGAGCAGTACTTC. Its translation: CSARPSGRYEQYF. This chain connects TRBV20-1 to TRBJ2-7; TRBD2 agrees at 11 bases. V shed 6 bases and J 4 bases; nucleotides not matched to a gene: 5. The germline V gene has CDR1 DFQATT and CDR2 SNEGSKA (reference sequence). The CDR3 is 13 residues long.

In its sample, this clonotype was seen a few times. V and J are TRBV20-1 and TRBJ2-7, with a possible D match to TRBD1 (6 bases). CDR1 DFQATT and CDR2 SNEGSKA come from the germline V gene (reference sequence). The CDR3 is 13 amino acids. Trimming took 6 bases from V and 2 from J, leaving 14 bases between them. The CDR3 loop is CSAGTPSTYEQYF. The CDR3 DNA is TGCAGTGCCGGGACACCTTCAACCTACGAGCAGTACTTC.

This clonotype turned up a few times. The genes are TRBV6-2 or TRBV6-3 and TRBJ1-2, with no clear D. Germline V CDR1 and CDR2: MNHEY, SVGEGT. CDR3 size: 13 residues. Trimming shortened V by 7 bases and J by 6 bases, and 15 bases separated the two germline ends. In nucleotides, the CDR3 is TGTGCCAGCAATGGGCAACCGGCCAATGGCTACACCTTC. Its translation: CASNGQPANGYTF.

This clonotype turned up a few times. CDR3 region: CASSQGGTGPKTQYF. DNA of the CDR3: TGTGCCAGCAGCCAAGGGGGGACTGGGCCCAAGACGCAGTATTTT. The V call is TRBV14, the J call TRBJ2-3, with D perhaps matching TRBD2 (6 bases). CDR3 length: 15 residues. Trimming removed 1 base at V and 9 bases at J, with 17 bases between. In germline, CDR1 is SGHDN, CDR2 FVKESK.